This entry features one TCR beta chain sequence. These data originate in a study of blood T cell repertoires in COVID-19. For the study at large: T cells, B-cell-depleted T cells, or PBMCs provided the cDNA or gDNA that served as material.

Profiled with immunoSEQ multiplex PCR; TCRdb holds only in-frame clones, not every one. The sample shows 50,000 to 65,000 clones, approximately 85% of them seen only once. The sequenced sample consisted of peripheral blood. The receptor's source is a human donor in a cohort sampled during active COVID-19.

CDR3 region: CAWSSHGLRDREVNEQFF. The CDR3 nucleotides read TGTGCCTGGAGTTCTCATGGTCTACGGGACCGGGAGGTGAATGAGCAGTTCTTC. The J gene is TRBJ2-1, the V gene TRBV30, with 7 bases lining up with TRBD2. CDR1 and CDR2 (germline): GTSNPN, SVGIG (reference sequence). The length of the CDR3 is 18 residues. The trim removed 2 bases at V and 7 bases at J, leaving 20 bases unmatched.